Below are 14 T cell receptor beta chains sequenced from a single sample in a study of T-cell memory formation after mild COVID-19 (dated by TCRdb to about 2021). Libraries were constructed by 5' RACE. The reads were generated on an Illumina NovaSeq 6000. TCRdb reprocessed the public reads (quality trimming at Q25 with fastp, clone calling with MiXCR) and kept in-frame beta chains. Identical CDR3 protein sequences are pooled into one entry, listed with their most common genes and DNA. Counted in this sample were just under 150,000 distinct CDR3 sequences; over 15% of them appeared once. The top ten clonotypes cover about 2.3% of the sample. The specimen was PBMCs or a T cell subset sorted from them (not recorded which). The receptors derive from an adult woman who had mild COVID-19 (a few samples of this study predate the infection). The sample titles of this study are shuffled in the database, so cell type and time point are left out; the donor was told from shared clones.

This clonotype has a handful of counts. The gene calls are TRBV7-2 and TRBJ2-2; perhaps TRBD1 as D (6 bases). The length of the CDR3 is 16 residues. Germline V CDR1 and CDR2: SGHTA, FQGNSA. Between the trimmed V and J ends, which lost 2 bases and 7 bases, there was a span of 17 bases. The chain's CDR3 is CASSLSLVRGRGELFF. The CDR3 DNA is TGTGCCAGCAGCTTAAGCTTGGTCAGGGGACGCGGGGAGCTGTTTTTT.

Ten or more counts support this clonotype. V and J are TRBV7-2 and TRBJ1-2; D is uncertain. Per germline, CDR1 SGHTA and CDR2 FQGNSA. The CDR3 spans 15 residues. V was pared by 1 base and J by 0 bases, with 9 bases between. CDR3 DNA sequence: TGTGCCAGCAGCTTAGGACACCAAGCTAACTATGGCTACACCTTC. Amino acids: CASSLGHQANYGYTF.

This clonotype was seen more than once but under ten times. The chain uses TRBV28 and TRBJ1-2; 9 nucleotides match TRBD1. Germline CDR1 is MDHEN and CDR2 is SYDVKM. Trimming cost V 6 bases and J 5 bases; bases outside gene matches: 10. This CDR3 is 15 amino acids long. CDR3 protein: CASSGQGKSRYGYTF. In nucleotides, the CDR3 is TGTGCCAGCAGCGGACAGGGGAAATCGCGATATGGCTACACCTTC.

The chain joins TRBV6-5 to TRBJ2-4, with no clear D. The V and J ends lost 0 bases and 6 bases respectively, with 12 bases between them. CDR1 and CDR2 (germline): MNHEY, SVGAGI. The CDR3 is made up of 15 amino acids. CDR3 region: CASSYSILHGNIQYF. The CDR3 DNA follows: TGTGCCAGCAGTTACTCGATCTTGCATGGAAACATTCAGTACTTC.

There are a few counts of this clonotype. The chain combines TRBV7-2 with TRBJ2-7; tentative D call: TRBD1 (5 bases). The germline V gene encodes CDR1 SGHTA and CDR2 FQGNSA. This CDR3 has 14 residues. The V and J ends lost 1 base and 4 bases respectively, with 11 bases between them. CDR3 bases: TGTGCCAGCAGCTTAGTTACAGGAACATACGAGCAGTACTTC. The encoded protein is CASSLVTGTYEQYF.

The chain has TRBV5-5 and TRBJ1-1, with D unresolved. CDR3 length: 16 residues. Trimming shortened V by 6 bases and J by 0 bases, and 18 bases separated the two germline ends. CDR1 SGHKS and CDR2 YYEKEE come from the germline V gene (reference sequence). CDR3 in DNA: TGTGCCAGCACCCCTCTTGACTATATCGTGAACACTGAAGCTTTCTTT. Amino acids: CASTPLDYIVNTEAFF.

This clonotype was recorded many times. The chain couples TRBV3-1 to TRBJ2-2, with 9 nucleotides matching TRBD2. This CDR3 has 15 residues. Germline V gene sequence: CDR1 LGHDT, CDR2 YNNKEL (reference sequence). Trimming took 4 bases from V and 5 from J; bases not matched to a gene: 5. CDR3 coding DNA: TGTGCCAGCAGCCGCGGGGGGGCTCGAACCGGGGAGCTGTTTTTT. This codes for CASSRGGARTGELFF.

Here the CDR3 DNA reads TGTGCCAGCAGCCAAGAACAGGGAAGCTATTCACCCCTCCACTTT. Its protein is CASSQEQGSYSPLHF. This chain connects TRBV3-1 to TRBJ1-6, with a tentative D call TRBD1 (6 bases). The CDR3 is 15 amino acids. With 0 bases removed from V and 8 bases from J, the gap between germline ends came to 11 bases. Germline lookup yields CDR1 LGHDT and CDR2 YNNKEL (reference sequence). The full variable domain, with the rest looked up from reference TRBV3-1 and TRBJ1-6, is DTAVSQTPKYLVTQMGNDKSIKCEQNLGHDTMYWYKQDSKKFLKIMFSYNNKELIINETVPNRFSPKSPDKAHLNLHINSLELGDSAVYFCASSQEQGSYSPLHFGNGTRLTVT.

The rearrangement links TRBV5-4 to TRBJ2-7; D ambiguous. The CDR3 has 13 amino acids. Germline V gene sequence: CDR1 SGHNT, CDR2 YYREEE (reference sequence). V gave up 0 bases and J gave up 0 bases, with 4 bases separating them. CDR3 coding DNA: TGTGCCAGCAGCTTGGACTTCTCCTACGAGCAGTACTTC. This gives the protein CASSLDFSYEQYF.

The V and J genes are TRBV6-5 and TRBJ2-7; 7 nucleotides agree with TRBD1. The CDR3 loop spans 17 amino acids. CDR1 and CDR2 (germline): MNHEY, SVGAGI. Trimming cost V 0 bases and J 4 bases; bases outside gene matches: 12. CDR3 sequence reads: CASSYSKITGVRYEQYF. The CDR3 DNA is TGTGCCAGCAGTTACTCGAAGATTACAGGGGTTCGGTACGAGCAGTACTTC.

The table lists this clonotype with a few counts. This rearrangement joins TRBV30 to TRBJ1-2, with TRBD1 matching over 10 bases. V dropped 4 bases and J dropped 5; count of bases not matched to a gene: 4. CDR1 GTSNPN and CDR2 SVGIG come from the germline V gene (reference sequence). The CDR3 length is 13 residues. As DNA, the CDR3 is TGTGCCTGGATGAGGGACAGGGGATATGGCTACACCTTC. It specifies CAWMRDRGYGYTF.

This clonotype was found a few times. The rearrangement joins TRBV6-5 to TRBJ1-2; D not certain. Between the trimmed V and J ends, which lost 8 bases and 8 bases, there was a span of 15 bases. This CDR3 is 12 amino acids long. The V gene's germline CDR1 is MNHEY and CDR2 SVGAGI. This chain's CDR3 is CASSPGGRGYTF. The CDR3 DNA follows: TGTGCCAGCTCCCCAGGCGGTCGGGGCTACACCTTC.

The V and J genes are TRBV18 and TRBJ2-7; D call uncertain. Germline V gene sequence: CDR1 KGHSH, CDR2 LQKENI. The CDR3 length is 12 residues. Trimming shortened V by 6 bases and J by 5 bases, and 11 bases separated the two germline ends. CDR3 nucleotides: TGTGCCAGCTCCCGCCAGCGTGACGAGCAGTACTTC. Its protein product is CASSRQRDEQYF.

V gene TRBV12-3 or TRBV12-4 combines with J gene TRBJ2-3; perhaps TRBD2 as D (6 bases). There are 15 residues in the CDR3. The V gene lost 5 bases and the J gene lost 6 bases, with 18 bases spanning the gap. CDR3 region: CASSVGLLKGDTQYF. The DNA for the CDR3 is TGTGCCAGCAGTGTGGGACTCCTAAAGGGGGATACGCAGTATTTT.